This T cell receptor beta chain emerged from a study of a mutant IDH1 vaccine in newly diagnosed glioma. The sample's time point: week 11, during vaccination. The investigators gave 300 ug of mutant IDH1 20-mer peptide in each vaccine dose, together with topical imiquimod. Concerning this clone itself: Its antigen remains unknown.

Clones were read by immunoSEQ multiplex PCR, and TCRdb kept only the in-frame ones, dropping some. The table shows 23,000 or so clones, with approximately 79% occurring only once. The CDR3 is 14 residues long. The trim removed 3 bases at V and 7 bases at J, leaving 4 bases unmatched. Per germline, CDR1 LNHDA and CDR2 SQIVND (reference sequence). This TCR was recovered from a man between 40 and 49 years old with glioma. The gene calls are TRBV19 and TRBJ2-1; 9 positions agree with TRBD1. The sequencing here drew on PBMCs, taken from a glioma patient whose treatment included an IDH1 peptide vaccine. CDR3 in amino acids: CASSIGQGINEQFF. The CDR3, as DNA: TGTGCCAGTAGTATCGGACAGGGGATAAATGAGCAGTTCTTC.